This T cell receptor (beta chain) derives from a study of blood T cell repertoires in COVID-19. Clones were sequenced by immunoSEQ multiplex PCR, and TCRdb holds only the in-frame ones, with some missing. This sample carries 300,000 to 450,000 clones, 88% of them seen once, and the ten largest clones take about 1.1%. In germline, CDR1 is SGHNT, CDR2 YYREEE (reference sequence). With 4 bases clipped from V and 0 bases from J, the junction kept 3 bases outside the gene matches. This CDR3 has 16 amino acids. Living in about two dozen US areas, the participants were between roughly 18 and 89 years of age.

This chain joins TRBV5-4 and TRBJ2-1; 11 bases match TRBD2. Input material: PBMCs or T cells enriched from blood (not recorded which). The clonotype originates from a woman between 18 and 29 years old who had recovered from COVID-19. CDR3 coding DNA: TGTGCCAGCAGCCCGGGACTAGCGGTCTCCTACAATGAGCAGTTCTTC. Protein: CASSPGLAVSYNEQFF. The complete variable domain, with remaining parts taken from reference TRBV5-4 and TRBJ2-1, reads ETGVTQSPTHLIKTRGQQVTLRCSSQSGHNTVSWYQQALGQGPQFIFQYYREEENGRGNFPPRFSGLQFPNYSSELNVNALELDDSALYLCASSPGLAVSYNEQFFGPGTRLTVL.